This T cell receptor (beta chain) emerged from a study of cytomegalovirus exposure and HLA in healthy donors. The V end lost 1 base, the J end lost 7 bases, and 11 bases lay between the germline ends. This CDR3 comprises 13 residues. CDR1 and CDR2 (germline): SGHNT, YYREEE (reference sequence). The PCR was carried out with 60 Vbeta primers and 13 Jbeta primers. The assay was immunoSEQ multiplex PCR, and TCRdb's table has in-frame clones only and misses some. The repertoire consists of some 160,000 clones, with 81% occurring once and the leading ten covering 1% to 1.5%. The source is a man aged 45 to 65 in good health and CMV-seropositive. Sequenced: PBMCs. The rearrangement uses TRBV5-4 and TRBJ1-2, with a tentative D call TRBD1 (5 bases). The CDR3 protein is CASSLYQGGGYTF. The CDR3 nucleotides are TGTGCCAGCAGCTTGTATCAGGGAGGTGGCTACACCTTC.